These 29 T cell receptor beta chains were sequenced from one sample in a study of blood T cell repertoires in COVID-19. Method: immunoSEQ multiplex PCR; TCRdb's copy keeps in-frame clones and lacks some. The sample carries tens of thousands of clones, around 86% recorded once. The sequenced material came from peripheral blood. The source of these receptors is a man in his sixties or seventies with active or convalescent COVID-19.

The J gene is TRBJ2-2, the V gene TRBV6-2 or TRBV6-3; D gene unclear. V was pared by 6 bases and J by 4 bases, with 15 bases between. Germline CDR1 reads MNHEY; CDR2 reads SVGEGT. The length of the CDR3 is 15 residues. The CDR3 loop is CASSQTVFPTGELFF. The CDR3 DNA follows: TGTGCCAGCAGCCAAACAGTTTTCCCCACCGGGGAGCTGTTTTTT.

The sample holds a few counts of this clone. The CDR3 DNA is TGTGCCACCAGTGATACTAGCGACAGGGCCAACGTCCTGACTTTC. It translates to CATSDTSDRANVLTF. The V gene is TRBV24-1, the J gene TRBJ2-6; 7 bases agree with TRBD2. This CDR3 is 15 amino acids long. CDR1 is KGHDR and CDR2 is SFDVKD in the germline V gene. Trimming removed 3 bases from V and 5 bases from J; junction bases left unmatched: 3.

The chain uses TRBV5-8 and TRBJ2-7; D is ambiguous. Trimming removed 4 bases from V and 10 bases from J, with 12 bases in between. The CDR3 consists of 11 residues. CDR1 SGHTS and CDR2 YDEGEE come from the germline V gene. CDR3 DNA sequence: TGTGCCAGCAGCCCTGGCGTGGGCCAGTACTTC. This gives the protein CASSPGVGQYF.

This clone was observed a handful of times. The chain employs TRBV29-1 and TRBJ1-2, with TRBD1 identical over 10 bases. Germline trimming cut 3 bases from V and 4 bases from J; bases unmatched to any gene: 8. The CDR3 is 15 residues long. Germline loops: CDR1 SQVTM, CDR2 ANQGSEA. The CDR3 spells CSVEEGTGDFYGYTF. The CDR3 DNA follows: TGCAGCGTTGAGGAAGGGACAGGGGATTTCTATGGCTACACCTTC. Supplemented by reference TRBV29-1 and TRBJ1-2, the full variable domain reads SAVISQKPSRDICQRGTSLTIQCQVDSQVTMMFWYRQQPGQSLTLIATANQGSEATYESGFVIDKFPISRPNLTFSTLTVSNMSPEDSSIYLCSVEEGTGDFYGYTFGSGTRLTVV.

The chain couples TRBV4-1 to TRBJ1-1; the D gene is possibly TRBD1 (6 bases). This CDR3 is 14 amino acids long. Trimming removed 6 bases at V and 3 bases at J, with 14 bases between. Germline CDR1 and CDR2: MGHRA and YSYEKL. CDR3 in amino acids: CASRSGKGDTEAFF. The CDR3 DNA is TGCGCCAGCAGGTCCGGGAAGGGGGACACTGAAGCTTTCTTT.

This clone was found once. The chain couples TRBV7-2 to TRBJ1-2; 8 positions agree with TRBD1. CDR1 SGHTA and CDR2 FQGNSA come from the germline V gene. With V trimmed by 7 bases and J by 6 bases, 13 bases remained unmatched. The CDR3 loop spans 15 amino acids. The CDR3 bases are TGTGCCAGCACCGAACGGTGGCAGGGGGCCGATGGCTACACCTTC. It specifies CASTERWQGADGYTF.

The V call is TRBV7-3, the J call TRBJ1-6; 8 bases line up with TRBD1. With V trimmed by 1 base and J by 9 bases, 2 bases remained unmatched. Germline V gives CDR1 SGHTA, CDR2 FQGTGA. The CDR3 is made up of 14 amino acids. CDR3 DNA: TGTGCCAGCAGCTTAAACAGGGGGGGTTCACCCCTCCACTTT. It yields the protein CASSLNRGGSPLHF.

The table lists this clone with a count of one. The V gene is TRBV6-6, the J gene TRBJ1-1, with 8 bases lining up with TRBD1. Germline CDR1 is MNHNY and CDR2 is SVGAGI (reference sequence). The trim removed 6 bases at V and 6 bases at J, leaving 3 bases unmatched. CDR3 length: 12 amino acids. The CDR3 coding sequence is TGTGCCAGCAGAACGGGACAGGCTGAAGCTTTCTTT. Translated, it gives CASRTGQAEAFF.

The chain recombines TRBV6-4 with TRBJ1-4; 12 positions match TRBD1. Germline loops: CDR1 MRHNA, CDR2 SNTAGT. The ends lost 8 bases at V and 8 bases at J; junction bases unmatched: 9. The CDR3 has 15 residues. CDR3 region: CASQGQGAVWEKLFF. CDR3 nucleotides: TGTGCCAGCCAGGGACAGGGGGCGGTTTGGGAAAAACTGTTTTTT.

This clone was picked up one time. The V gene is TRBV3-1 (or the pseudogene TRBV3-2), the J gene TRBJ1-2, with D perhaps TRBD1 (5 bases). Per the germline V gene, CDR1 is LGHDT and CDR2 is YNNKEL (reference sequence). The CDR3 is made up of 14 amino acids. V was clipped by 0 bases and J by 4 bases, with 9 bases between them. CDR3 sequence: CASSQDGGGYGYTF. CDR3 in DNA: TGTGCCAGCAGCCAAGATGGGGGGGGCTATGGCTACACCTTC.

This clone was detected once. DNA for the CDR3: TGTGCCAGCTCACCATCGCTTCGGGAGACCCAGTACTTC. Amino acids: CASSPSLRETQYF. The chain is built from TRBV18 and TRBJ2-5; D gene uncertain. This CDR3 spans 13 amino acids. Trimming took off 2 bases at V and 5 bases at J, with 9 bases between the two ends. Germline V CDR1 and CDR2: KGHSH, LQKENI.

The rearrangement uses TRBV2 and TRBJ1-1, with a possible D match to TRBD1 (5 bases). The CDR3 covers 12 residues. The germline V gene has CDR1 SNHLY and CDR2 FYNNEI. V was trimmed by 7 bases and J by 0 bases, leaving 6 bases between them. The DNA of the CDR3 is TGTGCCAGCACAGGGATGAACACTGAAGCTTTCTTT. Its protein is CASTGMNTEAFF.

V gene TRBV19 combines with J gene TRBJ1-2; the D gene is possibly TRBD1 (6 bases). From germline, CDR1 is LNHDA and CDR2 SQIVND (reference sequence). Between the trimmed V and J ends, which lost 5 bases and 0 bases, there was a span of 13 bases. The CDR3 is made up of 15 amino acids. CDR3 protein: CASSVPTGANYGYTF. The CDR3, as DNA: TGTGCCAGTAGTGTTCCGACAGGCGCTAACTATGGCTACACCTTC.

The genes are TRBV30 and TRBJ2-2, with D possibly being TRBD2 (5 bases). The V end was cut by 5 bases, the J end by 13 bases, with 17 bases between. The CDR3 sequence is 12 residues long. Germline V gene lookup returns CDR1 GTSNPN and CDR2 SVGIG (reference sequence). CDR3 sequence: CAWSPPAGGLFF. CDR3 in DNA: TGTGCCTGGTCGCCTCCGGCAGGAGGGCTGTTTTTT.

A single count supports this clone. This sequence joins TRBV29-1 and TRBJ2-3, with 7 positions matching TRBD2. Germline CDR1 reads SQVTM; CDR2 reads ANQGSEA. J lost 0 bases, V lost 4 bases, and 4 bases had no gene match. The CDR3 consists of 14 residues. The CDR3 loop is CSVGRAGSTDTQYF. The CDR3, as DNA: TGCAGCGTTGGCCGAGCGGGAAGCACAGATACGCAGTATTTT.

The chain employs TRBV11-2 and TRBJ2-7; TRBD2 aligns across 11 bases. The CDR3 is made up of 13 amino acids. Trimming took 9 bases from V and 4 from J; bases not matched to a gene: 5. Germline V gene lookup returns CDR1 SGHAT and CDR2 FQNNGV. In DNA, the CDR3 is TGTGCCAGTTTGATAGCGGGAGGGTACGAGCAGTACTTC. This sequence encodes CASLIAGGYEQYF.

The V and J genes are TRBV7-9 and TRBJ1-1; D is perhaps TRBD1 (5 bases). Germline V lookup: CDR1 SEHNR, CDR2 FQNEAQ (reference sequence). The CDR3 runs to 15 residues. V shed 0 bases and J shed 4 bases, with 12 bases lying between them. The CDR3 loop reads CASSLAQGWGTEAFF. CDR3 sequence (DNA): TGTGCCAGCAGCTTAGCCCAGGGATGGGGCACTGAAGCTTTCTTT.

The rearrangement joins TRBV7-9 to TRBJ1-5, with 10 bases that match TRBD1. The V and J ends lost 4 bases and 7 bases, in that order; junction bases with no gene match: 7. The germline CDR1 and CDR2 sequences are SEHNR and FQNEAQ (reference sequence). CDR3 size: 15 residues. The CDR3 DNA reads TGTGCCAGCAGCTCGGACAGGGGGACCATCCAGCCCCAGCATTTT. This codes for CASSSDRGTIQPQHF.

V and J are TRBV30 and TRBJ1-5; 7 bases agree with TRBD1. Germline V gene lookup returns CDR1 GTSNPN and CDR2 SVGIG (reference sequence). After removal of 3 bases from V and 3 bases from J, the junction contained 5 bases not matched to a gene. CDR3 length: 14 amino acids. In DNA form, the CDR3 reads TGTGCCTGGAGCCCGACAGGGACCAATCAGCCCCAGCATTTT. Translated: CAWSPTGTNQPQHF.

This rearrangement joins TRBV6-5 to TRBJ1-1; 10 nucleotides match TRBD1. CDR3 length: 16 residues. Germline V gene sequence: CDR1 MNHEY, CDR2 SVGAGI. J gave up 10 bases and V 1 base, and 12 bases lay outside the gene matches. The CDR3 sequence: CASSYWTGGSISRAFF. As DNA, the CDR3 is TGTGCCAGCAGTTACTGGACAGGGGGTTCCATTAGTAGAGCTTTCTTT.

The V gene is TRBV6-1, the J gene TRBJ2-7; D may be TRBD1 (5 bases). Germline V gene data show CDR1 as MNHNS and CDR2 as SASEGT. This CDR3 has 13 amino acids. The V gene lost 3 bases and the J gene lost 3 bases, with 9 bases spanning the gap. CDR3 in amino acids: CASSDYQGYEQYF. The CDR3 DNA reads as TGTGCCAGCAGTGATTACCAGGGCTACGAGCAGTACTTC.

The V call is TRBV5-6, the J call TRBJ1-2; D gene unclear. Germline lookup yields CDR1 SGHDT and CDR2 YYEEEE. The ends were cut back, 5 bases at V and 6 bases at J, with 17 bases in the middle. The length of the CDR3 is 14 residues. Written as DNA, the CDR3 is TGTGCCAGCAGACCCGTCGGGGTTTTGGATGGCTACACCTTC. Its translation: CASRPVGVLDGYTF.

The J gene is TRBJ1-1, the V gene TRBV5-6; D remains ambiguous. Germline V gene data show CDR1 as SGHDT and CDR2 as YYEEEE. The V end lost 0 bases, the J end lost 1 base, and 4 bases lay between the germline ends. This CDR3 has 13 amino acids. In DNA form, the CDR3 reads TGTGCCAGCAGCTTGGGCGGGAACACTGAAGCTTTCTTT. Translation: CASSLGGNTEAFF.

This clone was observed a single time. V gene TRBV7-2 combines with J gene TRBJ2-7, with TRBD1 matching 8 bases. The CDR3 totals 13 residues. The V and J ends lost 5 bases and 5 bases, in that order; junction bases with no gene match: 5. Per germline, CDR1 SGHTA and CDR2 FQGNSA. The CDR3 loop is CASSRDRFDEQYF. DNA of the CDR3: TGTGCCAGCAGCCGGGACAGGTTCGACGAGCAGTACTTC.

The chain combines TRBV6-2 or TRBV6-3 with TRBJ2-2; 12 nucleotides match TRBD2. The CDR3 length is 17 residues. The V gene's germline CDR1 is MNHEY and CDR2 SVGEGT. With 5 bases clipped from V and 2 bases from J, the junction kept 6 bases outside the gene matches. Here the CDR3 reads CASSGLAGGPNTGELFF. In DNA form, the CDR3 reads TGTGCCAGCAGTGGCCTAGCGGGAGGGCCAAACACCGGGGAGCTGTTTTTT.

The chain carries TRBV19 and TRBJ1-1, with D tentatively TRBD1 (5 bases). This CDR3 comprises 14 residues. Per the germline V gene, CDR1 is LNHDA and CDR2 is SQIVND (reference sequence). V was trimmed by 3 bases and J by 4 bases, leaving 12 bases between them. CDR3 nucleotides: TGTGCCAGTAGTATGTGGGGTCAGGGCACTGAAGCTTTCTTT. The encoded protein is CASSMWGQGTEAFF.

The chain uses TRBV19 and TRBJ1-2; D unresolved. With 8 bases removed from V and 4 bases from J, the gap between germline ends came to 14 bases. From germline, CDR1 is LNHDA and CDR2 SQIVND (reference sequence). The CDR3 loop spans 13 amino acids. The CDR3 sequence: CASSREYRYGYTF. The CDR3, as DNA: TGTGCCAGTTCCCGGGAATATCGCTATGGCTACACCTTC.

CDR3 nucleotide sequence: TGTGCCAGCAGTGAATTCACAGGGGTCGGCTCACCCCTCCACTTT. Protein product: CASSEFTGVGSPLHF. The rearrangement uses TRBV25-1 and TRBJ1-6; 7 nucleotides align to TRBD1. The length of the CDR3 is 15 residues. In germline, CDR1 is MGHDK, CDR2 SYGVNS. J lost 10 bases, V lost 1 base, and 7 bases had no gene match. Based on the CDR3 plus reference TRBV25-1 and TRBJ1-6, the full variable domain is EADIYQTPRYLVIGTGKKITLECSQTMGHDKMYWYQQDPGMELHLIHYSYGVNSTEKGDLSSESTVSRIRTEHFPLTLESARPSHTSQYLCASSEFTGVGSPLHFGNGTRLTVT.

The chain recombines TRBV2 with TRBJ2-7, with TRBD2 matching over 8 bases. Germline values: CDR1 SNHLY, CDR2 FYNNEI. The CDR3 loop spans 12 amino acids. The ends lost 6 bases at V and 2 bases at J; junction bases unmatched: 0. CDR3 DNA sequence: TGTGCCAGCAGGGGACTAGCCTACGAGCAGTACTTC. Translation gives CASRGLAYEQYF.